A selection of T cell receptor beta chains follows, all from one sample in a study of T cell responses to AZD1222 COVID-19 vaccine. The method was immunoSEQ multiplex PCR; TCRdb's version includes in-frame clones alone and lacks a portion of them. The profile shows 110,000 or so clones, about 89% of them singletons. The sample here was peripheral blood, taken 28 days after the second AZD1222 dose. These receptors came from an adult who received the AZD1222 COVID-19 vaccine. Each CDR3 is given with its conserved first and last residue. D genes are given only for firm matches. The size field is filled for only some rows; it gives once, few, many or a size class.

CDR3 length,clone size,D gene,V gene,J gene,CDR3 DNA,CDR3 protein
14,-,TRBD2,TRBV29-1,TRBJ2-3,TGCAGCGTTGATCCGGGGGGGGCCACAGATACGCAGTATTTT,CSVDPGGATDTQYF
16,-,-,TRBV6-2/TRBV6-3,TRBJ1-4,TGTGCCAGCAGTTACTCTTGGACAGCACTGAATGAAAAACTGTTTTTT,CASSYSWTALNEKLFF
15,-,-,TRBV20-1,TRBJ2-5,TGCAGTGCTAGTGGTCCCAGGGGATCCCAAGAGACCCAGTACTTC,CSASGPRGSQETQYF
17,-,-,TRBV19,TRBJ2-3,TGTGCCAGTAGTCCTACCCTCCTTACGGGAGTTGCAGATACGCAGTATTTT,CASSPTLLTGVADTQYF
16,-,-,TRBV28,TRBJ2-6,TGTGCCAGCAGTTTACAGGTCTTCTCTGGGGCCAACGTCCTGACTTTC,CASSLQVFSGANVLTF
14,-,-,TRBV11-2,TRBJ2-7,TGTGCCAGCAAAGGGAGCAGGACATCCTACGAGCAGTACTTC,CASKGSRTSYEQYF
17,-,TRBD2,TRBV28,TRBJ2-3,TGTGCCAGCAGTTTTTCTACCCCGGCGGGAGGAGCAGATACGCAGTATTTT,CASSFSTPAGGADTQYF
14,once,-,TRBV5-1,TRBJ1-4,TGCGCCAGCAGCTCGGGACAAATTAATGAAAAACTGTTTTTT,CASSSGQINEKLFF
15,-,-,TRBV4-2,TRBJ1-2,TGTGCCAGCAGCCAGTTTAAGGATACTAACTATGGCTACACCTTC,CASSQFKDTNYGYTF
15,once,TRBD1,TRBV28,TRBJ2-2,TGTGCCAGCAGCCCCGGGACAGGCAACACCGGGGAGCTGTTTTTT,CASSPGTGNTGELFF
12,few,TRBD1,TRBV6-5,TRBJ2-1,TGTGCCAGCACGGCAGGGGGATGGGAGCAGTTCTTC,CASTAGGWEQFF
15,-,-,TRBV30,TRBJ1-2,TGTGCCTGGAGTGGGAAGGGTGGCCTTAACTATGGCTACACCTTC,CAWSGKGGLNYGYTF
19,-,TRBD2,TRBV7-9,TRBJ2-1,TGTGCCAGCAGCATGGGTCACATAGCGGGGGGGCGGTCCTACAATGAGCAGTTCTTC,CASSMGHIAGGRSYNEQFF
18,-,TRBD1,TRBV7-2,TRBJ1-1,TGTGCCAGCAGCTCTTACTCCCTGAGGACAGGGGTGAACACTGAAGCTTTCTTT,CASSSYSLRTGVNTEAFF
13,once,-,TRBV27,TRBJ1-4,TGTGCCAGCAGTCGGGACGGTAATGAAAAACTGTTTTTT,CASSRDGNEKLFF